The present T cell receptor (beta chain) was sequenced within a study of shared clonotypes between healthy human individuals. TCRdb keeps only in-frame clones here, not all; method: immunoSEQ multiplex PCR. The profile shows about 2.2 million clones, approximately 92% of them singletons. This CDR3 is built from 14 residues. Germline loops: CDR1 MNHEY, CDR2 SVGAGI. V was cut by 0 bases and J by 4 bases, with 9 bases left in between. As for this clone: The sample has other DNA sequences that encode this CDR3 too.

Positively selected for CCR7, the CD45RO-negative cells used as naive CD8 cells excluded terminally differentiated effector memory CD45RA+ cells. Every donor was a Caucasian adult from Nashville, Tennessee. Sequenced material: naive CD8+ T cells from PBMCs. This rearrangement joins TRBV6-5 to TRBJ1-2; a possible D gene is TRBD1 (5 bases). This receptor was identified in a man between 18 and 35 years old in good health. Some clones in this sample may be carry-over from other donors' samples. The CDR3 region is CASSYSQGGYGYTF. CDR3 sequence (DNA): TGTGCCAGCAGTTACTCGCAGGGCGGCTATGGCTACACCTTC.